What follows describes a single TCR beta chain. The antigen is undetermined. Trimming took 4 bases from V and 3 from J, leaving 14 bases between them. Germline V gene lookup returns CDR1 SGHRS and CDR2 YFSETQ. The CDR3 is 14 residues long. These data come from a study of cytomegalovirus exposure and HLA in healthy donors. General study points: Among TCR sequences, most were rare, though some public TCRs appeared in many donors. Analysis performed later showed TCR beta chains linked to HLA being more clonally expanded than equally common others. The study labeled more than 150 TCR beta chains cytomegalovirus-associated. A later analysis appeared to link common viral pathogens to several of the most significant clusters.

Researchers ran the PCR with 60 Vbeta and 13 Jbeta primers. Sequencing used immunoSEQ multiplex PCR; TCRdb keeps in-frame clones, though not all of them. The sample yields 120,000 to 150,000 clones, about four fifths seen once. V and J are TRBV5-1 and TRBJ2-7, with TRBD2 as a possible D gene (5 bases). This sequence was found in a man in his forties or fifties in good health and CMV-seropositive. Sample: PBMCs. The CDR3 spells CASSPGGAFYEQYF. As DNA, the CDR3 is TGCGCCAGCAGCCCCGGAGGCGCTTTCTACGAGCAGTACTTC.